This T cell receptor beta chain was sequenced for a study of blood T cells in healthy people across ages. Study conclusions and caveats: Higher diversity and more naive CD4+ cells were features of long-lived donors, compared to aged donors. Naive and antigen-experienced cells were not separated, limiting conclusive comparison.

Primed by a sample-barcoded 5' primer and a J-beta primer mix, a second PCR proceeded for about 7 to 11 cycles. Each TCR beta cDNA got a 12-nucleotide random molecular identifier. Per-sample output comprised a minimum of 2.5 million paired-end reads containing CDR3. TCRdb re-analysed the 5' RACE reads in MiXCR, keeping a single row per CDR3 protein. The repertoire holds over 950,000 distinct CDR3 sequences, with roughly 51% as singletons. Concerning this clonotype: Its antigen remains unknown.

CDR3 size: 22 residues. The V and J ends lost 5 bases and 6 bases, in that order; junction bases with no gene match: 29. Germline V gene lookup returns CDR1 SGHAT and CDR2 FQDESV (reference sequence). What was sequenced was blood. The V call is TRBV11-1, the J call TRBJ2-2; 8 bases agree with TRBD2. The source of this sequence is a woman aged 55-69 years in good health. The CDR3 DNA sequence: TGTGCCAGCAGCCCGAGATATCAGTCGGGACTAGGAAGCCGTTTCGGAGCCGGGGAGCTGTTTTTT. Protein: CASSPRYQSGLGSRFGAGELFF.